This T cell receptor beta chain is drawn from a study of yellow fever vaccine responses in identical twins. Germline CDR1 SGHVS, CDR2 FNYEAQ. The CDR3 is 16 amino acids. After removal of 1 base from V and 10 bases from J, the junction contained 10 bases not matched to a gene. MiXCR, run by TCRdb on the RT-PCR reads, gives a single entry per CDR3 protein. The repertoire holds about 9,000 distinct CDR3 sequences, with over 70% as singletons. Sequencing was performed on T cells from blood (PBMCs), unsorted or a sorted subset (not recorded which), taken before or after yellow fever vaccination (not recorded which). This TCR was sampled from a young woman who received the yellow fever vaccine. V and J are TRBV7-6 and TRBJ2-1; 10 bases align to TRBD2. CDR3 loop: CASSLGSWLAGDEQFF. The CDR3, as DNA: TGTGCCAGCAGCTTAGGCTCGTGGCTAGCGGGAGACGAGCAGTTCTTC.